The T cell receptor (beta chain) under discussion was sequenced for a study of T-cell reconstitution after alpha-beta-depleted transplantation in children. The CDR3 runs 13 residues. Trimming pared 7 bases from V and 7 bases from J, leaving 17 bases between. Germline-derived CDR1 and CDR2 are SNHLY and FYNNEI. Unique molecular identifiers tagged the TCRbeta library. TCRdb processed the PCR reads anew with MiXCR; each CDR3 protein has one entry. The data hold 780,000 or so distinct CDR3 sequences, with 16% observed a single time. Overall study findings and caveats: Where some patients showed high TCRbeta diversity at day 60, it came from recipient T cells and thymic progenitors that had survived. The study reportedly traced alpha-beta T cells about two months after transplant to several hundred expanded graft clones. Once a year had passed after transplant, T-cell counts and diversity came mostly from newly produced T cells.

Comment on this clonotype: What it recognizes is unknown.

The sample consisted of PBMCs, mostly from graft donor cells, taken 360 days after TCRalphabeta/CD19-depleted stem cell transplant. This rearrangement joins TRBV2 to TRBJ2-7, with D possibly matching TRBD2 (6 bases). This receptor was taken from a male patient younger than 18 who had a stem cell transplant for acute lymphoblastic leukemia, so the T cells may come from the graft donor. CDR3: CASKWTTAWEQYF. The CDR3 DNA is TGTGCCAGCAAATGGACTACCGCCTGGGAGCAGTACTTC.